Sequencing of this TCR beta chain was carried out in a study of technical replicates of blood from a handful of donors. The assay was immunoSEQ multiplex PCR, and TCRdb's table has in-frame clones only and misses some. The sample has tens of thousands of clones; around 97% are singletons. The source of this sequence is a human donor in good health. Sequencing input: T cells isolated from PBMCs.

The CDR3 region is CASSGGLAGGPLETQYF. As DNA, the CDR3 is TGTGCCAGCAGTGGGGGACTAGCGGGAGGGCCGCTAGAGACCCAGTACTTC. J is TRBJ2-5 and V is TRBV6-1; TRBD2 matches 16 bases. V dropped 4 bases and J dropped 4; count of bases not matched to a gene: 6. In germline, CDR1 is MNHNS, CDR2 SASEGT. CDR3 length: 17 amino acids.